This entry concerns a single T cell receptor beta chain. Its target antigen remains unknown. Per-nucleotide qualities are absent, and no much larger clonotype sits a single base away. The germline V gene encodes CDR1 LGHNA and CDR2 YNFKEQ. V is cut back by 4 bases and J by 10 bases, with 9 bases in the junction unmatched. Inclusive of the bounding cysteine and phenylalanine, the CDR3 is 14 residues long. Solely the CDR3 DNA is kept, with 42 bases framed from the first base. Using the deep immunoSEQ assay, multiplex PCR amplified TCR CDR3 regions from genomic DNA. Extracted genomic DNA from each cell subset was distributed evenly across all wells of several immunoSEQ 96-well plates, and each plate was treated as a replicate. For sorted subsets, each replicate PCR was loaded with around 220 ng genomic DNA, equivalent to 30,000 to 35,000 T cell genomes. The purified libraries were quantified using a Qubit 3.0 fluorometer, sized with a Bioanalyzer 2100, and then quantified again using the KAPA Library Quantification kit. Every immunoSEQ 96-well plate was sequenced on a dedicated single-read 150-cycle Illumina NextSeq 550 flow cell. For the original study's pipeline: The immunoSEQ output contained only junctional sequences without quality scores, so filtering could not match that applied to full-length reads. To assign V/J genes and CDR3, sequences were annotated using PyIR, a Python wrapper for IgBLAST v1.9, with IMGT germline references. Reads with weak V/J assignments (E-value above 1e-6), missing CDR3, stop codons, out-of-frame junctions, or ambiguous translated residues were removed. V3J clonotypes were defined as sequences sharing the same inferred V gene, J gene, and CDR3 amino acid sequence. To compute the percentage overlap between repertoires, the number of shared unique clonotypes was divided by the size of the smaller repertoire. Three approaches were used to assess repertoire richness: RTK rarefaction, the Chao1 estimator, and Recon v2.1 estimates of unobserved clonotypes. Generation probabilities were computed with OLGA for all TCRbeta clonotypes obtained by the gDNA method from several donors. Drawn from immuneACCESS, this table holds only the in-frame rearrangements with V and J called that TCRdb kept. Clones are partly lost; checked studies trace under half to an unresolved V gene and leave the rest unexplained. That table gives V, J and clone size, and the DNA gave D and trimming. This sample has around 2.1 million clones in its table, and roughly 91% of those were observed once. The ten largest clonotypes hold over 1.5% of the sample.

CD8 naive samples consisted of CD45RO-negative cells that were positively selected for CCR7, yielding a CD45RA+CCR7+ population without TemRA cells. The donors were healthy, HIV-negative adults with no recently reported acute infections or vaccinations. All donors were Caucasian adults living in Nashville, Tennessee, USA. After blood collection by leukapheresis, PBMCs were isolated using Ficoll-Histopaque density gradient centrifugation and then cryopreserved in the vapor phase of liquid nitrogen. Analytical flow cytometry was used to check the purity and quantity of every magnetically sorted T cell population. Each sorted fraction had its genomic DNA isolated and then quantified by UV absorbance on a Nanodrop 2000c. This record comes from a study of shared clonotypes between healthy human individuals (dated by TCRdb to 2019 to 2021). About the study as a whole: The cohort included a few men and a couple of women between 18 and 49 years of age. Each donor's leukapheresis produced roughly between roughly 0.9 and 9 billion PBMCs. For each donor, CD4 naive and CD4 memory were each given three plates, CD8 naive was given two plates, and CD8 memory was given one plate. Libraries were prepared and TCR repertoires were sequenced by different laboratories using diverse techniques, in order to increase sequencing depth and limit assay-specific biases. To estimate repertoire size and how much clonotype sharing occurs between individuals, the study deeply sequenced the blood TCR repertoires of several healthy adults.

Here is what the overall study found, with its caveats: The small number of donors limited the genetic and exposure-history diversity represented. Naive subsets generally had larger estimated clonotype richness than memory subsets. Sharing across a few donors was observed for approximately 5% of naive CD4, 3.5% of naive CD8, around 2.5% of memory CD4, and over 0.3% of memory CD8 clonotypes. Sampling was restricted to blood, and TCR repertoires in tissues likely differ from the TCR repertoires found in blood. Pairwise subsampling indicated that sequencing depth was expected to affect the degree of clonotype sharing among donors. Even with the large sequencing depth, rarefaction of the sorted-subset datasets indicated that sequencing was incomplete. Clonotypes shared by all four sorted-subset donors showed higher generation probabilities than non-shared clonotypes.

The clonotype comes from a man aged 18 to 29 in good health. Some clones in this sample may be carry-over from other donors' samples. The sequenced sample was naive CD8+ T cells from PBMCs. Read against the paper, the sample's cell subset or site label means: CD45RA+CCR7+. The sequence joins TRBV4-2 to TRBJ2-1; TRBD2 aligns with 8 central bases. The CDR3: CASSPPGTRGEQFF. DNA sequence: TGTGCCAGCAGCCCACCCGGGACTAGGGGCGAGCAGTTCTTC.